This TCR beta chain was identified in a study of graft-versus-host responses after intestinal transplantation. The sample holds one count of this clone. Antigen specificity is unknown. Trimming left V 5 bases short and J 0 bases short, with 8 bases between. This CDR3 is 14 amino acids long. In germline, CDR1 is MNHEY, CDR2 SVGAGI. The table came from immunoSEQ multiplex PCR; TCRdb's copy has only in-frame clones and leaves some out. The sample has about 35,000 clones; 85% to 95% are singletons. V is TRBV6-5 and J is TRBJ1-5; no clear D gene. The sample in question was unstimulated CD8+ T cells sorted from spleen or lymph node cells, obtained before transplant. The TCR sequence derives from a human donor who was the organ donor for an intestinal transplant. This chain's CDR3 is CASSEKVSNQPQHF. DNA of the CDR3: TGTGCCAGCAGTGAAAAGGTTAGCAATCAGCCCCAGCATTTT.